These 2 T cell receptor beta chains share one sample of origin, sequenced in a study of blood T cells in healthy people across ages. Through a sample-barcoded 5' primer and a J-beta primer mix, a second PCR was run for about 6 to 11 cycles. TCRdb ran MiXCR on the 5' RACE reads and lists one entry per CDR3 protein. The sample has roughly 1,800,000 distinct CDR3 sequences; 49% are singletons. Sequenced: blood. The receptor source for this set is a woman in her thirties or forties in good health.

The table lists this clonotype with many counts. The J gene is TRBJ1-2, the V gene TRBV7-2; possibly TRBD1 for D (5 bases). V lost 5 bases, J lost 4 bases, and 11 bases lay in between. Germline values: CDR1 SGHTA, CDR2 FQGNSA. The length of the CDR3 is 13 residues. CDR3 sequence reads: CASSQGAGYGYTF. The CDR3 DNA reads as TGTGCCAGCAGCCAAGGGGCGGGCTATGGCTACACCTTC.

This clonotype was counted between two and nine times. The DNA of the CDR3 is TGTGCCAGCAGTACGCAACAGGGGAGAGAGACCCAGTACTTC. Translating it yields CASSTQQGRETQYF. The V and J genes are TRBV2 and TRBJ2-5; TRBD1 matches at 7 bases. Germline CDR1 and CDR2: SNHLY and FYNNEI. V lost 5 bases and J lost 4; bases outside the gene matches: 7. The CDR3 has 14 residues.